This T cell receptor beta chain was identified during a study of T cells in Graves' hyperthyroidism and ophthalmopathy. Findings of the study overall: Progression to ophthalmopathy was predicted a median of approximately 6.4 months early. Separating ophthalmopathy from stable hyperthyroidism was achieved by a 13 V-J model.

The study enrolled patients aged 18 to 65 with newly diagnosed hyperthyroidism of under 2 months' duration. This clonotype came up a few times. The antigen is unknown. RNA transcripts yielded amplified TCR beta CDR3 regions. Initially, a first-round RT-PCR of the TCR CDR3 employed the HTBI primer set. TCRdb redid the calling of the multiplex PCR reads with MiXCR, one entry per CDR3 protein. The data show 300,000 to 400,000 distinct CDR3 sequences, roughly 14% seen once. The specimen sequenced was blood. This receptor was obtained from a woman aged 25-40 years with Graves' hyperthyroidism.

The CDR3 DNA follows: TGTGCCAGCAGCTTAAGACTAGCGGGGGGCGCAGATACGCAGTATTTT. It specifies CASSLRLAGGADTQYF. This chain joins TRBV7-2 and TRBJ2-3, with TRBD2 identical over 13 bases. Germline loops: CDR1 SGHTA, CDR2 FQGNSA. There are 16 residues in the CDR3. V dropped 2 bases and J dropped 4; count of bases not matched to a gene: 3.